The TCR beta chain under discussion was sequenced for a study of OX40 agonist ivuxolimab in advanced cancers. For the study at large: Patient treatment consisted of intravenous ivuxolimab administration every 2 weeks at 0.01 to 10 mg/kg. The dose-escalation cohort was around 83% male, with a mean age of around 60 years, ranging roughly 23 to 90. Partial responses were recorded for three patients, including one with hepatocellular carcinoma and two with cutaneous melanoma.

As for this clone: Its target is not known.

Clones were read by immunoSEQ multiplex PCR, and TCRdb kept only the in-frame ones, dropping some. The sample has 40,000 to 60,000 clones; around 85% are singletons. Overall study results and limits: Also showing low normalized T-cell clonal expansion were some of the nonresponders.

Germline assignment: CDR1 MRHNA and CDR2 SNTAGT. Trimming cost V 2 bases and J 2 bases, with 16 bases left between them. CDR3 length equals 18 residues. The source was CD4+ or CD8+ T cells sorted from blood, collected in a trial of the OX40 agonist ivuxolimab. The receptor was isolated from an adult with an advanced solid tumor such as melanoma, head and neck, liver or kidney cancer. The gene calls are TRBV6-4 and TRBJ2-6; TRBD1 is a possible D gene (7 bases). The CDR3 loop is CASSDEEWRGPGANVLTF. DNA for the CDR3: TGTGCCAGCAGTGACGAAGAGTGGAGGGGGCCTGGGGCCAACGTCCTGACTTTC.